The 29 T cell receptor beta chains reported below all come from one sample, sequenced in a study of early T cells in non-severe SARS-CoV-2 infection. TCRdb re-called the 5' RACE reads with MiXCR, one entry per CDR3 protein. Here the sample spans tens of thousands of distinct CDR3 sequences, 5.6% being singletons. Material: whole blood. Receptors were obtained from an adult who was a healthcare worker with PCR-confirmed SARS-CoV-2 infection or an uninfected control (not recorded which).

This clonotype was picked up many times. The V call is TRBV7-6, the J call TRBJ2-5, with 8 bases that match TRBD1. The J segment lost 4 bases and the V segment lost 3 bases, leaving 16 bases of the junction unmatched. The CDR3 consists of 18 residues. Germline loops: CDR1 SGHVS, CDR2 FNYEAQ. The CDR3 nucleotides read TGTGCCAGCAGCTTTTTGTCAGGGGGCACGGGTTTTGTAGAGACCCAGTACTTC. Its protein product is CASSFLSGGTGFVETQYF.

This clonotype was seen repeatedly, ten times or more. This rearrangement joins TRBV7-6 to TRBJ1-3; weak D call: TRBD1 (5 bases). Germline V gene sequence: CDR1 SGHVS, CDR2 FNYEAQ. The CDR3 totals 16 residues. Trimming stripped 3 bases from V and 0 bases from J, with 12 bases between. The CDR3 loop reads CASSFTSTDSGNTIYF. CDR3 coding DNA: TGTGCCAGCAGCTTTACTTCGACAGACTCTGGAAACACCATATATTTT.

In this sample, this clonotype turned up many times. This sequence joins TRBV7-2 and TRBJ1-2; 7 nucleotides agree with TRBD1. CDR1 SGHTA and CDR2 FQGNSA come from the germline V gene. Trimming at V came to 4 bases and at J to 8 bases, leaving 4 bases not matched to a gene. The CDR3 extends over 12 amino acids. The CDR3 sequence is CASSSNRGGYTF. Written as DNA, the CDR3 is TGTGCCAGCAGCTCCAACAGGGGCGGCTACACCTTC.

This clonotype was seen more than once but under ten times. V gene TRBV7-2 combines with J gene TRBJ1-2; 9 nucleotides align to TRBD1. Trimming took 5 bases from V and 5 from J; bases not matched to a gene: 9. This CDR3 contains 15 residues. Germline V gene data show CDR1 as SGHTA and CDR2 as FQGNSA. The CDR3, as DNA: TGTGCCAGCAGCCCCCGCCCGGGACAGGGATATGGCTACACCTTC. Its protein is CASSPRPGQGYGYTF.

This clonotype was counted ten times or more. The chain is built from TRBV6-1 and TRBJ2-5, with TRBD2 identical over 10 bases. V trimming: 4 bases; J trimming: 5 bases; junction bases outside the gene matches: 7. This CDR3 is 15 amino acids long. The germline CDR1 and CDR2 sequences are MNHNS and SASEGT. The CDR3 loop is CASSAASGGRETQYF. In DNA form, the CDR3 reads TGTGCCAGCAGTGCCGCTAGCGGGGGCCGGGAGACCCAGTACTTC.

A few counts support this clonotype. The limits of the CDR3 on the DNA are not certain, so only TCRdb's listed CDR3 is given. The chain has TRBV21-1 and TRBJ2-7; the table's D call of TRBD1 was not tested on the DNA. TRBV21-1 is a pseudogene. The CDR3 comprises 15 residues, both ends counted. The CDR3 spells CASNKVGDGTYEQYF.

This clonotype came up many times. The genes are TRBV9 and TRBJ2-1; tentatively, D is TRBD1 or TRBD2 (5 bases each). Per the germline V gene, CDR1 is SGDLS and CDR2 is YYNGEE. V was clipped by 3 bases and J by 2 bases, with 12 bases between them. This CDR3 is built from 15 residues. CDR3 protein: CASSERGDPYNEQFF. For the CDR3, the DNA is TGTGCCAGCAGCGAGAGGGGCGATCCCTACAATGAGCAGTTCTTC.

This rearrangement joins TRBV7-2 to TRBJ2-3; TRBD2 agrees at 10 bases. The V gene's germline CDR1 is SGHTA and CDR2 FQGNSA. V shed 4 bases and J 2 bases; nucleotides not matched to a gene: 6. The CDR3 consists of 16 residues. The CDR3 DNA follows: TGTGCCAGCAGCTGGACTAGCGGTGCTGTCACAGATACGCAGTATTTT. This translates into CASSWTSGAVTDTQYF.

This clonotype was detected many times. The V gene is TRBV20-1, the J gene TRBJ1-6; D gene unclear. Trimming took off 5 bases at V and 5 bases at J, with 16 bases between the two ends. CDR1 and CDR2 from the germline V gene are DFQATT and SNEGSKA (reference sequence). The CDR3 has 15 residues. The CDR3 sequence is CSAAGTGLDNSPLHF. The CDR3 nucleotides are TGCAGTGCTGCGGGAACCGGGTTGGATAATTCACCCCTCCACTTT.

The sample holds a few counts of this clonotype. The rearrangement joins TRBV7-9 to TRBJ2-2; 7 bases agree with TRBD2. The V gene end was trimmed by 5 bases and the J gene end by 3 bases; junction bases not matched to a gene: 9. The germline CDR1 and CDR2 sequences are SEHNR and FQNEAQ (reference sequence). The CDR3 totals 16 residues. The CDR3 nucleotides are TGTGCCAGCAGCCAAGCCACTAGCGCCTACACCGGGGAGCTGTTTTTT. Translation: CASSQATSAYTGELFF.

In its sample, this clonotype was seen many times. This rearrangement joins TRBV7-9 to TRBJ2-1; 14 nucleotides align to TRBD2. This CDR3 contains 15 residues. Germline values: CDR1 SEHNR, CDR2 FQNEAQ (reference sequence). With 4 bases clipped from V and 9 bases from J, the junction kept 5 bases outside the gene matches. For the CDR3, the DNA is TGTGCCAGCAGCTCGAGACTAGCGGGAGGGGGTGAGCAGTTCTTC. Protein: CASSSRLAGGGEQFF.

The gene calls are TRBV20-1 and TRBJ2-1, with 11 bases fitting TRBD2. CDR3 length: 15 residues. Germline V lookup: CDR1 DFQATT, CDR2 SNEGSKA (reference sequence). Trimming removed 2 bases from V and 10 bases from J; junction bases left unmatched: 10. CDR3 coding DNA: TGCAGTGCTAGACCCACTAGCGGGAGCCCCAGAGAGCAGTTCTTC. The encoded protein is CSARPTSGSPREQFF.

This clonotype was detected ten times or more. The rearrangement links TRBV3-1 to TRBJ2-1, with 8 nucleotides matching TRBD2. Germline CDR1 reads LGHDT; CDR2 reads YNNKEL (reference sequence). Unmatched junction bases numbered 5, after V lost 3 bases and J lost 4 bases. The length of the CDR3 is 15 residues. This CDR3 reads CASSHLAGAYNEQFF. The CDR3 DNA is TGTGCCAGCAGCCATCTAGCGGGCGCATACAATGAGCAGTTCTTC.

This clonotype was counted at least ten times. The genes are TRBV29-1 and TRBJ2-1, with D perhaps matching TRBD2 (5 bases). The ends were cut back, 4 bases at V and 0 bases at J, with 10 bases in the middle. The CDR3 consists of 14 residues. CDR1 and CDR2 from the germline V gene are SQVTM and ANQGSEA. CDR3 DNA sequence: TGCAGCGTTGTTCGGGGAAGCTCCTACAATGAGCAGTTCTTC. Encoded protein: CSVVRGSSYNEQFF.

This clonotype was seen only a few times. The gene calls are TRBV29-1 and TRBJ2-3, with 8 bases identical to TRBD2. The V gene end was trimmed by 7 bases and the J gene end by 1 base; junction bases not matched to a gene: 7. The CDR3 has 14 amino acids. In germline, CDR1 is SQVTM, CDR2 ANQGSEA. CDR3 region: CSAEAGVGTDTQYF. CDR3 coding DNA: TGCAGCGCAGAAGCGGGAGTTGGCACAGATACGCAGTATTTT.

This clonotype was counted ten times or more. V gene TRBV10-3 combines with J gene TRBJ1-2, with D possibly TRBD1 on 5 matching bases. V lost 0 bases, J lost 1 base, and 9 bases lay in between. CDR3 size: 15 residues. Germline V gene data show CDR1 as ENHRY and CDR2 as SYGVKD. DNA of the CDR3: TGTGCCATCAGTGAGTCGCCAGGGTATAACTATGGCTACACCTTC. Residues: CAISESPGYNYGYTF.

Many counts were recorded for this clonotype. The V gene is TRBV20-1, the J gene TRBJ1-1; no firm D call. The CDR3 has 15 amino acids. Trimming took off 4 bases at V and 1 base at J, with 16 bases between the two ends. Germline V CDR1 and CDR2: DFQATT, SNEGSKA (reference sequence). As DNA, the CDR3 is TGCAGTGCTAAAGACCCCTCCCCCCCGAACACTGAAGCTTTCTTT. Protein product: CSAKDPSPPNTEAFF.

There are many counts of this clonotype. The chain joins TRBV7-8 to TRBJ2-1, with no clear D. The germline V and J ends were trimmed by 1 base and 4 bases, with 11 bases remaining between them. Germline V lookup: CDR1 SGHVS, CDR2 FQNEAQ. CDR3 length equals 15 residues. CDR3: CASSLESYSYNEQFF. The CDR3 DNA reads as TGTGCCAGCAGCTTAGAAAGTTACAGTTACAATGAGCAGTTCTTC.

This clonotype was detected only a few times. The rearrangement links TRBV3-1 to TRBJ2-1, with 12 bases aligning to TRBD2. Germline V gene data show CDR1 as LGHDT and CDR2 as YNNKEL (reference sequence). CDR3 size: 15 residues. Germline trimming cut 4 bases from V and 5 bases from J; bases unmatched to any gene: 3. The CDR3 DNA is TGTGCCAGCAGCCCAAGGACTAGCGGGGACAATGAGCAGTTCTTC. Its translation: CASSPRTSGDNEQFF.

This CDR3 reads CSARRGRQEYF. The DNA of the CDR3 is TGCAGCGCCCGAAGGGGGCGGCAAGAGTACTTC. The chain has TRBV29-1 and TRBJ2-7; 7 nucleotides align to TRBD1. J gave up 11 bases and V 7 bases, and 11 bases lay outside the gene matches. CDR3 length equals 11 residues. From germline, CDR1 is SQVTM and CDR2 ANQGSEA.

CDR3 in amino acids: CASSLSGLEQFF. The CDR3 DNA reads as TGTGCCAGCAGCCTAAGTGGGCTTGAGCAGTTCTTC. V gene TRBV7-2 combines with J gene TRBJ2-1; no clear D gene. The length of the CDR3 is 12 residues. The germline V and J ends were trimmed by 5 bases and 9 bases, with 11 bases remaining between them. Germline CDR1 reads SGHTA; CDR2 reads FQGNSA. Combining the CDR3 with reference TRBV7-2 and TRBJ2-1 gives the whole variable domain GAGVSQSPSNKVTEKGKDVELRCDPISGHTALYWYRQSLGQGLEFLIYFQGNSAPDKSGLPSDRFSAERTGGSVSTLTIQRTQQEDSAVYLCASSLSGLEQFFGPGTRLTVL.

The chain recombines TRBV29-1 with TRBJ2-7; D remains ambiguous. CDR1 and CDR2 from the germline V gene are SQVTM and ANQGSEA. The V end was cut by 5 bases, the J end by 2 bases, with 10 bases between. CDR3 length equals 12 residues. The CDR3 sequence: CSVNDGTYEQYF. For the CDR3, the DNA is TGCAGCGTTAACGACGGAACCTACGAGCAGTACTTC.

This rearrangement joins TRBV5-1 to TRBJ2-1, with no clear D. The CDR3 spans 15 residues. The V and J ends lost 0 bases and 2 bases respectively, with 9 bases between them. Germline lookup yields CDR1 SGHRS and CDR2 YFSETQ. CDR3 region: CASSLEEGPYNEQFF. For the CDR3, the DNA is TGCGCCAGCAGCTTGGAGGAAGGCCCCTACAATGAGCAGTTCTTC.

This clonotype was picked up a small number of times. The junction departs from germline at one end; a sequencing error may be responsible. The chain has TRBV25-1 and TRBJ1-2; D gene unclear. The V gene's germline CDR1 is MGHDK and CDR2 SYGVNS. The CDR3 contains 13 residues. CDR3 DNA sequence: TGTGCCAGCAGGGAATACTCGGGGTATGGCTACACCTTC. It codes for CASREYSGYGYTF.

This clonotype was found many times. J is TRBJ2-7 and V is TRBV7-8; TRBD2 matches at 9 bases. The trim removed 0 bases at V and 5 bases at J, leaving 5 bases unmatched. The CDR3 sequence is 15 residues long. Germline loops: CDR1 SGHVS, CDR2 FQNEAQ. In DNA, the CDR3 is TGTGCCAGCAGCTTAGCGGTAGTAGCGGGAGACGAGCAGTACTTC. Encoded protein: CASSLAVVAGDEQYF. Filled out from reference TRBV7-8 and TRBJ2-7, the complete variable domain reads GAGVSQSPRYKVAKRGQDVALRCDPISGHVSLFWYQQALGQGPEFLTYFQNEAQLDKSGLPSDRFFAERPEGSVSTLKIQRTQQEDSAVYLCASSLAVVAGDEQYFGPGTRLTVT.

The CDR3 protein is CASSTFGQAWGQYF. As DNA, the CDR3 is TGTGCCAGCAGCACCTTCGGACAGGCCTGGGGCCAGTACTTC. The rearrangement links TRBV5-4 to TRBJ2-5, with TRBD1 matching 7 bases. Trimming at V came to 4 bases and at J to 10 bases, leaving 13 bases not matched to a gene. The CDR3 consists of 14 residues. CDR1 and CDR2 from the germline V gene are SGHNT and YYREEE (reference sequence).

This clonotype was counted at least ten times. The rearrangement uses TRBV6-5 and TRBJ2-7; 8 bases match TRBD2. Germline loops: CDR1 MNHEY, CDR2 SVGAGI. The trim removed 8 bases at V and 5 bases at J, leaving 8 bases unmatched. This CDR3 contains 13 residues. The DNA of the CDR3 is TGTGCCAGCGGGCGGGAGGTTGACGACGAGCAGTACTTC. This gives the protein CASGREVDDEQYF.

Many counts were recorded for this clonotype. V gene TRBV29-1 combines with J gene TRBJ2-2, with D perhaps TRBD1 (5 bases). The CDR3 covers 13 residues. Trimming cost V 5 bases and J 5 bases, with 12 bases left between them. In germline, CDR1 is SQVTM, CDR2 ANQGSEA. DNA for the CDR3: TGCAGCGTTTCGATCGCAGGGACCGGGGAGCTGTTTTTT. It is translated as CSVSIAGTGELFF.

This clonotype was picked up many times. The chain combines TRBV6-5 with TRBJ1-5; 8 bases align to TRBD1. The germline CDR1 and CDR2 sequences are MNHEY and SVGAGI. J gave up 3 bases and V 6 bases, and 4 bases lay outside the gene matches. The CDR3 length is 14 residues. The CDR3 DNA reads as TGTGCCAGCAGCAACAGGGGGGTCAATCAGCCCCAGCATTTT. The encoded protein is CASSNRGVNQPQHF.